This T cell receptor (beta chain) was captured by sequencing in a study of long-term antiretroviral therapy in people with HIV. Researchers ran immunoSEQ v3.0 at survey level. Sequenced by immunoSEQ multiplex PCR; TCRdb stores in-frame clones only, minus some. This sample has about 21,000 clones, with approximately 76% found just once. The CDR3 totals 11 residues. V was pared by 7 bases and J by 1 base, with 4 bases between. Germline-derived CDR1 and CDR2 are LNHDA and SQIVND (reference sequence). The chain employs TRBV19 and TRBJ1-1; D uncertain. The clonotype was recovered from a woman between 40 and 50 years old with HIV. Sequencing used unsorted PBMCs, obtained about 1.8 years before starting antiretroviral therapy. In nucleotides, the CDR3 is TGTGCCAGTACCACGAACACTGAAGCTTTCTTT. It codes for CASTTNTEAFF.